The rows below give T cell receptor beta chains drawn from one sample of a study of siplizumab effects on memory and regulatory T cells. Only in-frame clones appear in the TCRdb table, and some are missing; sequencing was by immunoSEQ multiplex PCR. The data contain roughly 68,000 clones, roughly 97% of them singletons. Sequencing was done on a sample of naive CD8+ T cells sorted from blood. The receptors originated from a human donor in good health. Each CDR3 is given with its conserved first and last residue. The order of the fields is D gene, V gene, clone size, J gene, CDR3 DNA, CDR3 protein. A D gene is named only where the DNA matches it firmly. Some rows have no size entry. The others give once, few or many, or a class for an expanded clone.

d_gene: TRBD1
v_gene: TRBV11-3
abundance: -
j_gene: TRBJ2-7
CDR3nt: TGTGCCAGCAGCACCAGTACAGGGGAAGAGCAGTACTTC
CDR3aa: CASSTSTGEEQYF

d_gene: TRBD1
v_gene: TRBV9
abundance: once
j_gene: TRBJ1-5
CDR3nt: TGTGCCAGCAGCCCAGGGGGGGGCGACAGTCAGCCCCAGCATTTT
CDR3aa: CASSPGGGDSQPQHF

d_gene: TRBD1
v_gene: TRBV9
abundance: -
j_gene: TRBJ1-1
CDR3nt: TGTGCCAGCAGCGCGAGCGGACAGGCGAACACTGAAGCTTTCTTT
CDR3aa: CASSASGQANTEAFF

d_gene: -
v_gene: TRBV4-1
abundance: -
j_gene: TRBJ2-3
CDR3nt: TGCGCCAGCAGCCAAGACGGTGTGTTAGGGGCAGATACGCAGTATTTT
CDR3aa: CASSQDGVLGADTQYF

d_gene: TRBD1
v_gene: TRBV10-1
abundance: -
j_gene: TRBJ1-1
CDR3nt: TGCGCCAGCAGCCGGGACAGGGGCACAAACACTGAAGCTTTCTTT
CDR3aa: CASSRDRGTNTEAFF

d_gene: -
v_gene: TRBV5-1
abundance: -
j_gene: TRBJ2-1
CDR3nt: TGCGCCAGCAGCGGAGGACTAGAGCAGTTCTTC
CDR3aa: CASSGGLEQFF

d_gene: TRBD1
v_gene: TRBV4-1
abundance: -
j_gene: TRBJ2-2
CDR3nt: TGCGCCAGCAGCCGAGACGCAGGGGGTCGTACCGGGGAGCTGTTTTTT
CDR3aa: CASSRDAGGRTGELFF

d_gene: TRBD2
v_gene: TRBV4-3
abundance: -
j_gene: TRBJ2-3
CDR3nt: TGCGCCAGCAGCCAGGGACTAAGTGGCACAGATACGCAGTATTTT
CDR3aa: CASSQGLSGTDTQYF

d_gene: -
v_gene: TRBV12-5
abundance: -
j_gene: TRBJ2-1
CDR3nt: TGTGCTAGTGGCGGGGGTTATGAGCAGTTCTTC
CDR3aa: CASGGGYEQFF

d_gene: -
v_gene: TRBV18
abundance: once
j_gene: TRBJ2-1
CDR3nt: TGTGCCAGCTCACCAGAAGGGGACGAGCAGTTCTTC
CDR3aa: CASSPEGDEQFF

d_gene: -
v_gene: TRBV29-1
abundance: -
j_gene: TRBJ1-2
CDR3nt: TGCAGCGTTGACGATACAGGGTATGGCTACACCTTC
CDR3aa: CSVDDTGYGYTF

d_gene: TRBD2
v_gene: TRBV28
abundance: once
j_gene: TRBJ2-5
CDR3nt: TGTGCCAGCAGACGGGGACTAGCGGGGCAGTACTTC
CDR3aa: CASRRGLAGQYF

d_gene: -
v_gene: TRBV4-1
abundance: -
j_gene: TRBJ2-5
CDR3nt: TGCGCCAGCAGCCAAGAAGGGACGGGCTTCCAAGAGACCCAGTACTTC
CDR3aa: CASSQEGTGFQETQYF

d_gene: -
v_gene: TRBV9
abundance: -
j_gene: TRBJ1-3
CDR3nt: TGTGCCAGCAGCGACCCCCCGGCGGCGCCCTCTGGAAACACCATATATTTT
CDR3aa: CASSDPPAAPSGNTIYF

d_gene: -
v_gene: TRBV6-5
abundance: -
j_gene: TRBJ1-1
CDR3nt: TGTGCCAGCAGTGACGGACGGCCTGAAGCTTTCTTT
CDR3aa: CASSDGRPEAFF

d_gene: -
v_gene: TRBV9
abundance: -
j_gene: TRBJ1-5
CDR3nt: TGTGCCAGCAGCGTAGGGGGTTTCGGTAATCAGCCCCAGCATTTT
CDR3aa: CASSVGGFGNQPQHF

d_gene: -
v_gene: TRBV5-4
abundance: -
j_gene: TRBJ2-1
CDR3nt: TGTGCCAGCAGAAGTGGGAGCTCCTACAATGAGCAGTTCTTC
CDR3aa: CASRSGSSYNEQFF

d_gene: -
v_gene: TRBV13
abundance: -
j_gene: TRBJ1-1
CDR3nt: TGTGCCAGCAGCCTCGGGACCACTGAAGCTTTCTTT
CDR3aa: CASSLGTTEAFF

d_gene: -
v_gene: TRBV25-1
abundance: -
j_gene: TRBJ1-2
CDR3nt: TGTGCCAGCAGTGAAGACCCCCGTCAGGGCTATGGCTACACCTTC
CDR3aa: CASSEDPRQGYGYTF

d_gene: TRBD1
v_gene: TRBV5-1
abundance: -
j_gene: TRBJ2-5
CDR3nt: TGCGCCAGCAGTGGGTCGGACAGGCTTGTTCAAGAGACCCAGTACTTC
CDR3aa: CASSGSDRLVQETQYF

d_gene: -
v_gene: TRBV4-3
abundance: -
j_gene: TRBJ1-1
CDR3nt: TGCGCCAGCAGCCAAGACAGATACACTGAAGCTTTCTTT
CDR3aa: CASSQDRYTEAFF

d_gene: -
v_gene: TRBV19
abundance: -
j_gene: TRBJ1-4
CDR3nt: TGTGCCAGTAGTATAGTGGGGGGAACGGAAAAACTGTTTTTT
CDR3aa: CASSIVGGTEKLFF

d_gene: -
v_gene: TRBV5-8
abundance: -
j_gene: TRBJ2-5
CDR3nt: TGTGCCAGCAGCTTGCGGCAGTTTGGGACCCAGTACTTC
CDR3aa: CASSLRQFGTQYF

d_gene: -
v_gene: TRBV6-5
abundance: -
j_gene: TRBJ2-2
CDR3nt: TGTGCCAGCAGTCGCCATGGTGGGGAGCTGTTTTTT
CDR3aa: CASSRHGGELFF

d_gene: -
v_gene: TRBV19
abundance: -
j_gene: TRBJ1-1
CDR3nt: TGTGCCAGTAGTATAGTTGGCTGGATGAACACTGAAGCTTTCTTT
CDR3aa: CASSIVGWMNTEAFF

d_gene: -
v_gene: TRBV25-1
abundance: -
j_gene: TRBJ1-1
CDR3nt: TGTGCCAGCAGTGAAACACACCACCTTGAAGCTTTCTTT
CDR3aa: CASSETHHLEAFF

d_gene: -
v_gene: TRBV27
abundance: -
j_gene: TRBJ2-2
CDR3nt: TGTGCCAGCACAAGGGGGGGGGAGCTGTTTTTT
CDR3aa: CASTRGGELFF

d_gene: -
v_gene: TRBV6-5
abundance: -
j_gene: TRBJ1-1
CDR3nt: TGTGCCAGCAGCGGGGAGAACACTGAAGCTTTCTTT
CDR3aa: CASSGENTEAFF

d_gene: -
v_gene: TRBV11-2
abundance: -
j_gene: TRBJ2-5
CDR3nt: TGTGCCAGCAGCTTAGCGGACAGACAAGAGACCCAGTACTTC
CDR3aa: CASSLADRQETQYF

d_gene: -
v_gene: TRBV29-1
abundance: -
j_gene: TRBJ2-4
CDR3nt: TGCAGCGGTGAGGGACCCAAAAACATTCAGTACTTC
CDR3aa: CSGEGPKNIQYF

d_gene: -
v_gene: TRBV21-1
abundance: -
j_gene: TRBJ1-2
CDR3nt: TGTGCCAGCAGCCTGAGGGGGAAAAACTATGGCTACACCTTC
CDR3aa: CASSLRGKNYGYTF

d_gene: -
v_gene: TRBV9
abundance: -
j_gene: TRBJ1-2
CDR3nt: TGTGCCAGCAGCGTAAGGCAGGGTAATGGCTACACCTTC
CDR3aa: CASSVRQGNGYTF

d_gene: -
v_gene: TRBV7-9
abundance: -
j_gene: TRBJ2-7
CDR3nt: TGTGCCAGCAGCTTAGCGGGACATGGTCTTGGAGAGCAGTACTTC
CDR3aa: CASSLAGHGLGEQYF

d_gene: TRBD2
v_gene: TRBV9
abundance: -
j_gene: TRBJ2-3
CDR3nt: TGTGCCAGCAGCGTAGGGAGCGGGGGGGCCACAGATACGCAGTATTTT
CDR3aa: CASSVGSGGATDTQYF

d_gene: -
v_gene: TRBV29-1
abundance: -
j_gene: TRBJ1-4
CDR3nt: TGCAGCGTTGAAGGGGCCGACGAAAAACTGTTTTTT
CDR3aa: CSVEGADEKLFF

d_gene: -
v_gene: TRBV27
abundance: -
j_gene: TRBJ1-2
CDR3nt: TGTGCCAGCACCACGACCGATGGTTCTGGCTATGGCTACACCTTC
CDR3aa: CASTTTDGSGYGYTF

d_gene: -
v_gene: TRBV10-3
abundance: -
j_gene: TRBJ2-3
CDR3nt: TGTGCCACATGGCCGGTTGGGGATACGCAGTATTTT
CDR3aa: CATWPVGDTQYF

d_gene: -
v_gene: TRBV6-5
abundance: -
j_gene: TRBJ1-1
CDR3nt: TGTGCCAGCAGTGCCCCATTAGCTGAAGCTTTCTTT
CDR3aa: CASSAPLAEAFF

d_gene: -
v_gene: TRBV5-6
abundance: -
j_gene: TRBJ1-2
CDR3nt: TGTGCCAGCAGCTTGGTTGGCGGAGAGGGCTACACCTTC
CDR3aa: CASSLVGGEGYTF

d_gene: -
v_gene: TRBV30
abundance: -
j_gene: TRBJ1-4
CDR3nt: TGTGCCTGGAGCTTGTCCGCAACTAATGAAAAACTGTTTTTT
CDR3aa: CAWSLSATNEKLFF

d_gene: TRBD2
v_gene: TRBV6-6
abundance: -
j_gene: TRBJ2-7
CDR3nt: TGTGCCAGCACCATCACTAGCGGGGGAACCTACGAGCAGTACTTC
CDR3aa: CASTITSGGTYEQYF

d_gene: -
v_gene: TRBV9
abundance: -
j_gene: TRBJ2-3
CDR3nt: TGTGCCAGCAGCAGAGACGGGGCTAGCACAGATACGCAGTATTTT
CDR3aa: CASSRDGASTDTQYF

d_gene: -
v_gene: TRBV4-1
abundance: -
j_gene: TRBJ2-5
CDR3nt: TGCGCCAGCAGCCAAGAAGGGAACAGGCAAGAGACCCAGTACTTC
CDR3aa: CASSQEGNRQETQYF

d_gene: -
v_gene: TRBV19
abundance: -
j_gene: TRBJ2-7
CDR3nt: TGTGCCAGTAGTACCGATAATGCGGACAGTGGGGGACCCGGCGAGCAGTACTTC
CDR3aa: CASSTDNADSGGPGEQYF

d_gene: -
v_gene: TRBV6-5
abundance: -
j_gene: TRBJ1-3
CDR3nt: TGTGCCAGCAGTTTCGGCACAGGCAGTGGAAACACCATATATTTT
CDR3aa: CASSFGTGSGNTIYF

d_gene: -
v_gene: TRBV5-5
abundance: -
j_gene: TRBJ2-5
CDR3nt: TGTGCCAGCAGCCCGGAGACCCCGGAGACCCAGTACTTC
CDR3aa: CASSPETPETQYF

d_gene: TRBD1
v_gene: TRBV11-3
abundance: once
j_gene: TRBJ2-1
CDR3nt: TGTGCCAGCAGCGGGGGGACAGGGGTCATTTCTTACAATGAGCAGTTCTTC
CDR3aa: CASSGGTGVISYNEQFF

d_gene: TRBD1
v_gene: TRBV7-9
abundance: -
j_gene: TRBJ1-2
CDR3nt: TGTGCCAGCAGCCAAACGGGACAGGGGGAGAACTATGGCTACACCTTC
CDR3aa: CASSQTGQGENYGYTF

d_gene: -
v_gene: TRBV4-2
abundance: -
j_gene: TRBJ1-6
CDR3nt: TGTGCCAGCAGCGAGACAGGCTCGTTCACCCTCCACTTT
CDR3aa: CASSETGSFTLHF

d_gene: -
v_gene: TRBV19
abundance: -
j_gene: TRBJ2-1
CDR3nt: TGTGCCAGTAGTACAACGATAAACAATGAGCAGTTCTTC
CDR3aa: CASSTTINNEQFF

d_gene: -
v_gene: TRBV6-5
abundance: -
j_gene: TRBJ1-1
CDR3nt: TGTGCCAGCAGTACAGGGATCACTGAAGCTTTCTTT
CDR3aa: CASSTGITEAFF

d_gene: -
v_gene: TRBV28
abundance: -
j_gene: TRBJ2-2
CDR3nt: TGTGCCAGCAGTTTATCCGACAGCACCGGGGAGCTGTTTTTT
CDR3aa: CASSLSDSTGELFF